The 20 T cell receptor beta chains below all came from one sample that was sequenced in a study of cytomegalovirus exposure and HLA in healthy donors. The PCR used 60 Vbeta and 13 Jbeta primers. Repertoires were generated with immunoSEQ multiplex PCR, while TCRdb's copy carries only in-frame clones and drops some. Recorded for this sample: some 200,000 clones. The sample consisted of PBMCs. The receptors come from a man between 25 and 39 years old in good health and CMV-seronegative.

The chain employs TRBV19 and TRBJ1-2; no definite D call. Germline values: CDR1 LNHDA, CDR2 SQIVND (reference sequence). V lost 5 bases and J 4 bases, leaving 11 bases between the germline ends. CDR3 size: 13 residues. The CDR3 nucleotides are TGTGCCAGTAGTTTGACAACCTTCTATGGCTACACCTTC. Encoded protein: CASSLTTFYGYTF.

The chain has TRBV11-2 and TRBJ2-1; perhaps TRBD2 as D (6 bases). Germline V gene data show CDR1 as SGHAT and CDR2 as FQNNGV. V shed 5 bases and J shed 7 bases, with 27 bases lying between them. CDR3 length equals 18 residues. CDR3 residues: CASSPPPTLWAGRNEQFF. The CDR3 nucleotides are TGTGCCAGCAGCCCCCCCCCGACCCTGTGGGCGGGAAGGAATGAGCAGTTCTTC.

The V call is TRBV5-6, the J call TRBJ1-2; 7 bases line up with TRBD1. The germline CDR1 and CDR2 sequences are SGHDT and YYEEEE. The CDR3 sequence is 14 residues long. V lost 0 bases to trimming and J lost 7 bases; unmatched junction nucleotides: 6. The CDR3 region is CASSLVQGVFGYTF. In DNA form, the CDR3 reads TGTGCCAGCAGCTTGGTTCAGGGGGTTTTTGGCTACACCTTC.

This sequence joins TRBV11-1 and TRBJ2-1, with 9 bases identical to TRBD2. Losses at the gene ends were 4 bases for V and 5 bases for J; bases not matched to a gene: 9. This CDR3 region has 16 residues. The germline gives CDR1 SGHAT, CDR2 FQDESV (reference sequence). This CDR3 reads CASSSRSSGRHNEQFF. Written as DNA, the CDR3 is TGTGCCAGCAGCTCCAGAAGCAGCGGGAGGCACAATGAGCAGTTCTTC.

The gene calls are TRBV5-1 and TRBJ2-5; 8 bases align to TRBD1. This CDR3 spans 15 amino acids. The ends lost 4 bases at V and 5 bases at J; junction bases unmatched: 10. Germline V gives CDR1 SGHRS, CDR2 YFSETQ. The CDR3 reads CASSIGQGGAETQYF. CDR3 DNA: TGCGCCAGCAGCATCGGACAGGGAGGCGCGGAGACCCAGTACTTC.

CDR3 nucleotides: TGTGCCAGCAGCTTAGGGGGGCCCACGAACACCGGGGAGCTGTTTTTT. It translates to CASSLGGPTNTGELFF. The rearrangement links TRBV7-8 to TRBJ2-2; a weak D match, TRBD1 (6 bases). The length of the CDR3 is 16 residues. Between the trimmed V and J ends, which lost 1 base and 0 bases, there was a span of 9 bases. Germline assignment: CDR1 SGHVS and CDR2 FQNEAQ.

The CDR3 here is CAISESRASGSTYEQYF. CDR3 DNA sequence: TGTGCCATCAGTGAGTCGAGGGCTAGCGGGAGTACCTACGAGCAGTACTTC. This chain connects TRBV10-3 to TRBJ2-5, with 10 bases identical to TRBD2. With the DNA end fitting TRBJ2-7 better, the J assignment may be wrong. Germline CDR1 and CDR2: ENHRY and SYGVKD. The CDR3 consists of 17 residues.

This sequence joins TRBV18 and TRBJ2-7; D not certain. This CDR3 is 13 amino acids long. The ends were cut back, 2 bases at V and 2 bases at J, with 7 bases in the middle. In germline, CDR1 is KGHSH, CDR2 LQKENI. CDR3 coding DNA: TGTGCCAGCTCACCAAACGAGCCCTACGAGCAGTACTTC. It specifies CASSPNEPYEQYF.

J is TRBJ2-7 and V is TRBV14; 8 bases map to TRBD1. Trimming took 6 bases from V and 13 from J; bases not matched to a gene: 8. CDR1 is SGHDN, CDR2 FVKESK, per germline. The CDR3 has 11 residues. As DNA, the CDR3 is TGTGCCAGCAGTCAGGACAGGGAGGTTTACTTC. Protein: CASSQDREVYF. Based on the CDR3 plus reference TRBV14 and TRBJ2-7, the full variable domain is EAGVTQFPSHSVIEKGQTVTLRCDPISGHDNLYWYRRVMGKEIKFLLHFVKESKQDESGMPNNRFLAERTGGTYSTLKVQPAELEDSGVYFCASSQDREVYFGPGTRLTVT.

V is TRBV6-6 and J is TRBJ1-1, with TRBD1 matching over 8 bases. Germline CDR1 reads MNHNY; CDR2 reads SVGAGI (reference sequence). Unmatched junction bases numbered 16, after V lost 10 bases and J lost 6 bases. The length of the CDR3 is 15 residues. CDR3 nucleotides: TGTGCCACCCGACAGGGGATCACCCTCAGGGCTGAAGCTTTCTTT. Encoded protein: CATRQGITLRAEAFF.

About this clone itself: Compared with germline, one end of the junction differs, possibly owing to a read error. The J gene is TRBJ2-6, the V gene TRBV30, with 9 positions matching TRBD1. Germline V gene data show CDR1 as GTSNPN and CDR2 as SVGIG (reference sequence). CDR3 size: 17 residues. The CDR3 reads CTWRNRDRASGANVLTF. CDR3 bases: TGTACCTGGAGGAACCGGGACAGGGCCTCTGGGGCCAACGTCCTGACTTTC.

This sequence joins TRBV21-1 and TRBJ1-5. TRBV21-1 constitutes a pseudogene. The CDR3 is 14 amino acids. The CDR3 is CASSAFAFNQPQHF. In DNA, the CDR3 is TGTGCCAGCAGCGCTTTTGCGTTCAATCAGCCCCAGCATTTT.

V gene TRBV7-2 combines with J gene TRBJ1-3; D unclear. The CDR3 is 15 residues long. CDR1 SGHTA and CDR2 FQGNSA come from the germline V gene. Trimming removed 0 bases at V and 2 bases at J, with 8 bases between. CDR3 bases: TGTGCCAGCAGCTTAGCGCCCAGGCCTGGAAACACCATATATTTT. The encoded protein is CASSLAPRPGNTIYF.

The chain couples TRBV7-2 to TRBJ1-1; unclear D gene. CDR1 is SGHTA, CDR2 FQGNSA, per germline. Trimming took off 4 bases at V and 0 bases at J, with 6 bases between the two ends. The CDR3 consists of 13 residues. CDR3 in DNA: TGTGCCAGCAGCTCACAAATGAACACTGAAGCTTTCTTT. The encoded protein is CASSSQMNTEAFF. The variable domain in full, completed from reference TRBV7-2 and TRBJ1-1, reads GAGVSQSPSNKVTEKGKDVELRCDPISGHTALYWYRQSLGQGLEFLIYFQGNSAPDKSGLPSDRFSAERTGGSVSTLTIQRTQQEDSAVYLCASSSQMNTEAFFGQGTRLTVV.

The chain is built from TRBV5-6 and TRBJ1-1; possibly TRBD1 for D (6 bases). The CDR3 is 13 residues long. The V end lost 4 bases, the J end lost 11 bases, and 18 bases lay between the germline ends. CDR1 and CDR2 (germline): SGHDT, YYEEEE. In DNA form, the CDR3 reads TGTGCCAGCAGCCGTAAGGACAGTTACATCGCTTTCTTT. Amino acids: CASSRKDSYIAFF.

V is TRBV5-1 and J is TRBJ2-5; TRBD1 matches at 8 bases. The trim removed 3 bases at V and 2 bases at J, leaving 6 bases unmatched. The germline V gene has CDR1 SGHRS and CDR2 YFSETQ. The CDR3 contains 15 residues. The CDR3, as DNA: TGCGCCAGCAGCTCTGGACAGGGACTTCAAGAGACCCAGTACTTC. Translation gives CASSSGQGLQETQYF.

The chain links TRBV28 to TRBJ1-2; D not resolved. Trimming removed 7 bases at V and 2 bases at J, with 14 bases between. Looked up from germline, CDR1 is MDHEN and CDR2 is SYDVKM. The CDR3 runs 14 residues. The CDR3 DNA is TGTGCCAGCAACGCCAAGACATTCAACTATGGCTACACCTTC. Protein sequence: CASNAKTFNYGYTF.

CDR3 in DNA: TGTGCCAGCAGTGCCACCGGGACAGGTAGTAGCAATGAGCAGTTCTTC. Translation gives CASSATGTGSSNEQFF. The chain combines TRBV2 with TRBJ2-1; 8 bases match TRBD1. The V and J ends lost 4 bases and 6 bases, in that order; junction bases with no gene match: 11. Germline V gives CDR1 SNHLY, CDR2 FYNNEI. The CDR3 is 16 amino acids.

This chain uses TRBV4-3 with TRBJ2-2; 8 bases match TRBD2. With V trimmed by 1 base and J by 4 bases, 8 bases remained unmatched. The length of the CDR3 is 17 residues. Germline values: CDR1 LGHNA, CDR2 YSLEER. CDR3 region: CASSQGRGGVLTGELFF. CDR3 coding DNA: TGCGCCAGCAGCCAAGGCCGGGGGGGAGTCCTCACCGGGGAGCTGTTTTTT.

The chain has TRBV29-1 and TRBJ1-5; tentatively, D is TRBD1 (5 bases). The CDR3 is made up of 14 amino acids. The V end was cut by 6 bases, the J end by 0 bases, with 12 bases between. Germline V lookup: CDR1 SQVTM, CDR2 ANQGSEA. CDR3 sequence reads: CSVLLGDSNQPQHF. The CDR3 nucleotides are TGCAGCGTCCTCCTAGGGGATAGCAATCAGCCCCAGCATTTT.